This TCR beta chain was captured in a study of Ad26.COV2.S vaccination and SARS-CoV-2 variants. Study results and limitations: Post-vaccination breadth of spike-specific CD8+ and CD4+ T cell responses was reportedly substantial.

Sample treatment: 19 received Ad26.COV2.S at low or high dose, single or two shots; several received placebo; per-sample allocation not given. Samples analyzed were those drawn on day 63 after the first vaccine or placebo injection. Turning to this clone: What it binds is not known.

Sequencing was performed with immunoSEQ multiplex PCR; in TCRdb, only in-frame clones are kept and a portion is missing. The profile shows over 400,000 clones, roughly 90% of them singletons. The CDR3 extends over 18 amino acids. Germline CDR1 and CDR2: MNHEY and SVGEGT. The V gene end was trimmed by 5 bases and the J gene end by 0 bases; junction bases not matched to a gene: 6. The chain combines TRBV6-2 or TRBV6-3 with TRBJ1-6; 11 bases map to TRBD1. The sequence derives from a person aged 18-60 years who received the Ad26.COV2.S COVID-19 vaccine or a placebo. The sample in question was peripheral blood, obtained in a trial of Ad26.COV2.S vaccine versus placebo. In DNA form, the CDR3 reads TGTGCCAGCAGTACACGGACAGGGGGCGCCTCCTATAATTCACCCCTCCACTTT. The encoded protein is CASSTRTGGASYNSPLHF.